What follows are 14 T cell receptor beta chains derived from one specimen sequenced in a study of Ad26.COV2.S vaccination and SARS-CoV-2 variants. The method was immunoSEQ multiplex PCR; TCRdb's version includes in-frame clones alone and lacks a portion of them. The sample shows under 250,000 clones, 87% of them seen only once. The treatment is: some 20 received Ad26.COV2.S at low or high dose, single or two shots; about 5 received placebo; per-sample allocation not given. Sampling was performed 63 days after the first vaccine or placebo injection. The source material was peripheral blood, sampled in a trial of Ad26.COV2.S vaccine versus placebo. The receptor set was obtained from a person between 18 and 59 years old who received the Ad26.COV2.S COVID-19 vaccine or a placebo.

This rearrangement joins TRBV7-3 to TRBJ2-7; D call uncertain. This CDR3 contains 14 residues. Trimming removed 2 bases at V and 2 bases at J, with 10 bases between. The germline CDR1 and CDR2 sequences are SGHTA and FQGTGA. CDR3 bases: TGTGCCAGCAGCTTACGGGTGACTCCCTACGAGCAGTACGTC. This sequence encodes CASSLRVTPYEQYV.

Only a few counts were recorded for this clone. The rearrangement links TRBV9 to TRBJ2-7; 13 positions agree with TRBD2. CDR3 size: 19 residues. The germline V gene encodes CDR1 SGDLS and CDR2 YYNGEE. Trimming removed 0 bases from V and 4 bases from J; junction bases left unmatched: 13. DNA of the CDR3: TGTGCCAGCAGCGTAGCTACGGGGAGGGGGACTAGCGGGACTTACGAGCAGTACGTC. It yields the protein CASSVATGRGTSGTYEQYV.

The chain carries TRBV12-3 or TRBV12-4 and TRBJ2-2; no clear D gene. The CDR3 loop spans 12 amino acids. V lost 1 base, J lost 4 bases, and 1 base lay in between. The chain's CDR3 is CASSLVTGELFF. CDR3 in DNA: TGTGCCAGCAGTTTAGTCACCGGGGAGCTGTTTTTT.

The chain carries TRBV29-1 and TRBJ2-1, with 9 bases that match TRBD1. V gave up 3 bases and J gave up 15 bases; unmatched junction bases: 15. The length of the CDR3 is 14 residues. Germline V CDR1 and CDR2: SQVTM, ANQGSEA. The DNA for the CDR3 is TGCAGCGTTGACGTGACTGACAGGGGGGGACTTCGGTTCTTC. It specifies CSVDVTDRGGLRFF.

The V gene is TRBV30, the J gene TRBJ1-2, with no clear D. Per the germline V gene, CDR1 is GTSNPN and CDR2 is SVGIG (reference sequence). V was pared by 5 bases and J by 10 bases, with 17 bases between. The CDR3 has 12 amino acids. CDR3 protein: CAWGPDGPSYTF. For the CDR3, the DNA is TGTGCCTGGGGGCCCGACGGACCTTCCTACACCTTC.

The V gene is TRBV21-1, the J gene TRBJ1-1. TRBV21-1 is deemed a pseudogene. There are 20 residues in the CDR3. The CDR3 sequence: CASSKLAPPGGGLRNTEAFF. The CDR3 nucleotides read TGTGCTAGCAGCAAACTCGCCCCTCCAGGGGGGGGCCTCAGGAACACTGAAGCTTTCTTT.

The chain combines TRBV19 with TRBJ2-5; the D is unclear. The CDR3 covers 13 residues. The germline CDR1 and CDR2 sequences are LNHDA and SQIVND (reference sequence). Trimming stripped 2 bases from V and 5 bases from J, with 9 bases between. The chain's CDR3 is CASSILSWETQYF. The CDR3 DNA reads as TGTGCCAGTAGTATACTGAGTTGGGAGACCCAGTACTTC.

The chain joins TRBV7-2 to TRBJ2-7; no clear D gene. V lost 5 bases and J 2 bases, leaving 16 bases between the germline ends. The CDR3 contains 15 residues. Germline CDR1 and CDR2: SGHTA and FQGNSA. CDR3 bases: TGTGCCAGCAGCCCACCCCGGACGGATGCCTACGAGCAGTACTTC. This codes for CASSPPRTDAYEQYF. Supplemented by reference TRBV7-2 and TRBJ2-7, the full variable domain reads GAGVSQSPSNKVTEKGKDVELRCDPISGHTALYWYRQSLGQGLEFLIYFQGNSAPDKSGLPSDRFSAERTGGSVSTLTIQRTQQEDSAVYLCASSPPRTDAYEQYFGPGTRLTVT.

The chain links TRBV7-2 to TRBJ2-2; TRBD2 matches 9 bases. V dropped 6 bases and J dropped 2; count of bases not matched to a gene: 7. CDR3 length: 16 amino acids. Germline V gene lookup returns CDR1 SGHTA and CDR2 FQGNSA. Here the CDR3 reads CASSPTSGLNTGELFF. In DNA, the CDR3 is TGTGCCAGCAGTCCGACTAGCGGACTCAACACCGGGGAGCTGTTTTTT.

Only one count was recorded for this clone. The rearrangement links TRBV5-8 to TRBJ2-1; 13 bases are a match to TRBD2. Germline V gives CDR1 SGHTS, CDR2 YDEGEE. The V gene end was trimmed by 4 bases and the J gene end by 2 bases; junction bases not matched to a gene: 3. This CDR3 comprises 16 residues. CDR3 loop: CASSRGTSGTYNEQFF. The CDR3 coding sequence is TGTGCCAGCAGCCGAGGGACTAGCGGGACCTACAATGAGCAGTTCTTC. Full variable domain (outside the CDR3, taken from reference TRBV5-8 and TRBJ2-1): EAGVTQSPTHLIKTRGQQATLRCSPISGHTSVYWYQQALGLGLQFLLWYDEGEERNRGNFPPRFSGRQFPNYSSELNVNALELEDSALYLCASSRGTSGTYNEQFFGPGTRLTVL.

The chain employs TRBV4-2 and TRBJ2-1, with 7 bases lining up with TRBD2. There are 17 residues in the CDR3. V lost 8 bases to trimming and J lost 4 bases; unmatched junction nucleotides: 17. Germline CDR1 LGHNA, CDR2 YNFKEQ. CDR3 sequence reads: CASRPGEGSGMYNEQFF. CDR3 DNA: TGTGCCAGCCGACCCGGGGAGGGAAGCGGGATGTACAATGAGCAGTTCTTC.

The chain couples TRBV7-2 to TRBJ2-2; TRBD2 agrees at 10 bases. Per the germline V gene, CDR1 is SGHTA and CDR2 is FQGNSA. The CDR3 is 17 residues long. V gave up 5 bases and J gave up 6 bases; unmatched junction bases: 12. CDR3 sequence (DNA): TGTGCCAGCAGCCCCCGGGCTAGCGGGAGAAGGGCCGGGGAGCTGTTTTTT. This translates into CASSPRASGRRAGELFF.

The gene calls are TRBV9 and TRBJ2-2; D remains ambiguous. Germline V gives CDR1 SGDLS, CDR2 YYNGEE. CDR3 length: 15 amino acids. Deletions cut 1 base from V and 4 bases from J, with 11 bases between. CDR3 bases: TGTGCCAGCAGCGTAACTGCTGGCCCCACCGGGGAGCTGTTTTTT. Translating it yields CASSVTAGPTGELFF.

This clone was recorded once. The rearrangement uses TRBV7-2 and TRBJ2-3; D uncertain. The CDR3 contains 11 residues. V was cut by 5 bases and J by 8 bases, with 8 bases left in between. Germline V lookup: CDR1 SGHTA, CDR2 FQGNSA. The CDR3 spells CASSPGVTQYF. In DNA form, the CDR3 reads TGTGCCAGCAGCCCTGGGGTTACGCAGTATTTT.